A single sample is the source of the 31 T cell receptor beta chains below, sequenced in a study of blood T cell repertoires in COVID-19. Measured with immunoSEQ multiplex PCR; TCRdb has only the in-frame clones, and not every one. The table shows 130,000 to 150,000 clones, with roughly 82% occurring only once. The sample was peripheral blood. Receptors originate from a human donor with acute or convalescent COVID-19. The donor label of this sample is uncertain.

CDR3 in DNA: TGCGCCAGCAGCTTGGGGCAGGGGAGTAATTCACCCCTCCACTTT. Translating gives CASSLGQGSNSPLHF. This chain uses TRBV5-1 with TRBJ1-6, with a tentative D call TRBD1 (6 bases). This CDR3 is built from 15 residues. Trimming removed 0 bases from V and 6 bases from J, with 10 bases in between. The germline V gene encodes CDR1 SGHRS and CDR2 YFSETQ.

This clone has a single count. The rearrangement joins TRBV15 to TRBJ2-7; 7 bases agree with TRBD1. Germline V lookup: CDR1 LNHNV, CDR2 YYDKDF (reference sequence). The V and J ends lost 1 base and 2 bases, in that order; junction bases with no gene match: 5. CDR3 length: 15 residues. CDR3 nucleotides: TGTGCCACCAGCAGAGGGACAGGTGCAACCTACGAGCAGTACTTC. Translation: CATSRGTGATYEQYF.

This clone has a handful of counts. The chain links TRBV28 to TRBJ1-6; maybe TRBD1 (5 bases). V was pared by 1 base and J by 15 bases, with 13 bases between. Germline CDR1 is MDHEN and CDR2 is SYDVKM. This CDR3 spans 13 amino acids. This chain's CDR3 is CASSLFPGGGLHF. The CDR3 DNA reads as TGTGCCAGCAGTTTATTTCCCGGCGGGGGCCTCCACTTT.

DNA for the CDR3: TGCGCCAGCAGCTCTTCGACCGGGGGGGAAAACATTCAGTACTTC. Its translation is CASSSSTGGENIQYF. This chain links TRBV5-1 with TRBJ2-4, with 8 bases that match TRBD2. The CDR3 runs to 15 residues. CDR1 is SGHRS, CDR2 YFSETQ, per germline. V dropped 3 bases and J dropped 5; count of bases not matched to a gene: 7.

The chain carries TRBV6-6 and TRBJ2-7; 8 bases line up with TRBD1. The CDR3 totals 15 residues. Germline V CDR1 and CDR2: MNHNY, SVGAGI (reference sequence). J was trimmed by 1 base and V by 5 bases; bases with no gene match: 7. DNA of the CDR3: TGTGCCAGCAGTCCAGGGACAGGCCTTTCCTACGAGCAGTACTTC. It yields the protein CASSPGTGLSYEQYF.

The J gene is TRBJ1-2, the V gene TRBV6-5; unclear D gene. The CDR3 extends over 12 amino acids. The germline V gene encodes CDR1 MNHEY and CDR2 SVGAGI. With 6 bases removed from V and 4 bases from J, the gap between germline ends came to 9 bases. The CDR3, as DNA: TGTGCCAGCAGCGGGGATGCCTATGGCTACACCTTC. It yields the protein CASSGDAYGYTF.

V gene TRBV7-9 combines with J gene TRBJ2-1; weak D call: TRBD1 (5 bases). The CDR3 is 14 residues long. Germline V CDR1 and CDR2: SEHNR, FQNEAQ (reference sequence). Trimming removed 1 base at V and 7 bases at J, with 11 bases between. The CDR3 DNA follows: TGTGCCAGCAGCTTAGGGGGCCTAGGGAATGAGCAGTTCTTC. This encodes CASSLGGLGNEQFF. Drawing the rest from reference TRBV7-9 and TRBJ2-1, the complete variable domain is DTGVSQNPRHKITKRGQNVTFRCDPISEHNRLYWYRQTLGQGPEFLTYFQNEAQLEKSRLLSDRFSAERPKGSFSTLEIQRTEQGDSAMYLCASSLGGLGNEQFFGPGTRLTVL.

The CDR3 here is CASSPTLGLAGDTDTQYF. The CDR3, as DNA: TGTGCCAGCAGCCCGACCCTGGGACTAGCGGGGGACACAGATACGCAGTATTTT. The chain uses TRBV3-1 (or the pseudogene TRBV3-2) and TRBJ2-3; the match to TRBD2 covers 14 bases. The CDR3 totals 18 residues. From germline, CDR1 is LGHDT and CDR2 YNNKEL (reference sequence). Losses at the gene ends were 4 bases for V and 2 bases for J; bases not matched to a gene: 8.

The J gene is TRBJ1-5, the V gene TRBV4-2; no definite D call. This CDR3 region has 13 residues. The V and J ends lost 0 bases and 7 bases respectively, with 7 bases between them. From germline, CDR1 is LGHNA and CDR2 YNFKEQ. Written as DNA, the CDR3 is TGTGCCAGCAGCCAAGAAGCAGGACAGCCCCAGCATTTT. Its protein product is CASSQEAGQPQHF.

The chain uses TRBV4-2 and TRBJ1-4, with TRBD1 identical over 9 bases. The trim removed 1 base at V and 8 bases at J, leaving 5 bases unmatched. The CDR3 is 15 amino acids. Germline-derived CDR1 and CDR2 are LGHNA and YNFKEQ. In nucleotides, the CDR3 is TGTGCCAGCAGCCAAGTGGACAGGGGAAGCGAAAAACTGTTTTTT. Translated: CASSQVDRGSEKLFF.

This clone appeared once. DNA of the CDR3: TGTGCCAGCAGTCCGATAAGACAGGCGCCGGACACTGAAGCTTTCTTT. Translating gives CASSPIRQAPDTEAFF. The rearrangement uses TRBV14 and TRBJ1-1; D may be TRBD1 (6 bases). The length of the CDR3 is 16 residues. Germline CDR1 and CDR2: SGHDN and FVKESK. V was shortened by 6 bases and J by 3 bases, with 20 bases between the two germline ends.

The chain has TRBV25-1 and TRBJ2-5; D may be TRBD2 (6 bases). This CDR3 is built from 14 residues. Trimming shortened V by 3 bases and J by 6 bases, and 14 bases separated the two germline ends. Germline V gene lookup returns CDR1 MGHDK and CDR2 SYGVNS. DNA for the CDR3: TGTGCCAGCAGTGATCTGGGGGGAGCGAAGACCCAGTACTTC. Its protein product is CASSDLGGAKTQYF. Variable domain in full (rest from reference TRBV25-1 and TRBJ2-5): EADIYQTPRYLVIGTGKKITLECSQTMGHDKMYWYQQDPGMELHLIHYSYGVNSTEKGDLSSESTVSRIRTEHFPLTLESARPSHTSQYLCASSDLGGAKTQYFGPGTRLLVL.

The chain recombines TRBV18 with TRBJ2-1; 10 nucleotides match TRBD2. This CDR3 contains 15 residues. Germline CDR1 reads KGHSH; CDR2 reads LQKENI. The junction had 4 bases not matched to a gene; V was cut back by 3 bases and J by 5 bases. The CDR3 DNA follows: TGTGCCAGCTCACCCCTAGCGGGGGACCACAATGAGCAGTTCTTC. Protein product: CASSPLAGDHNEQFF.

The chain couples TRBV6-5 to TRBJ1-5; 7 bases match TRBD1. CDR3 length equals 15 residues. Germline values: CDR1 MNHEY, CDR2 SVGAGI. V gave up 6 bases and J gave up 9 bases; unmatched junction bases: 14. CDR3 loop: CASRSGQAPWGPQHF. Written as DNA, the CDR3 is TGTGCCAGCAGATCCGGACAGGCCCCTTGGGGGCCCCAGCATTTT.

There are many counts of this clone. The rearrangement joins TRBV5-8 to TRBJ1-5; weak D call: TRBD1 (6 bases). Trimming took off 3 bases at V and 1 base at J, with 11 bases between the two ends. The CDR3 covers 15 residues. Germline values: CDR1 SGHTS, CDR2 YDEGEE. The CDR3 sequence is CASSSEGGSNQPQHF. CDR3 sequence (DNA): TGTGCCAGCAGCTCCGAGGGGGGGAGCAATCAGCCCCAGCATTTT.

The rearrangement links TRBV19 to TRBJ1-5, with D possibly being TRBD1 (5 bases). The CDR3 extends over 14 amino acids. Trimming left V 6 bases short and J 0 bases short, with 9 bases between. CDR1 is LNHDA and CDR2 is SQIVND in the germline V gene (reference sequence). CDR3 residues: CASRTDYSNQPQHF. The CDR3 region has the DNA TGTGCCAGTAGGACAGATTATAGCAATCAGCCCCAGCATTTT.

The chain carries TRBV3-1 (or the pseudogene TRBV3-2) and TRBJ2-7; 8 positions match TRBD1. This CDR3 spans 15 amino acids. The ends lost 2 bases at V and 3 bases at J; junction bases unmatched: 6. Looked up from germline, CDR1 is LGHDT and CDR2 is YNNKEL (reference sequence). The CDR3 DNA reads TGTGCCAGCAGCCAAATGGCAGGGGGCCGCTACGAGCAGTACTTC. Encoded protein: CASSQMAGGRYEQYF.

J is TRBJ1-3 and V is TRBV5-4, with D possibly TRBD1 on 6 matching bases. Trimming shortened V by 0 bases and J by 2 bases, and 15 bases separated the two germline ends. Germline V gene sequence: CDR1 SGHNT, CDR2 YYREEE (reference sequence). The CDR3 extends over 17 amino acids. The DNA for the CDR3 is TGTGCCAGCAGCTTGGGGCAGGGGAGAATGGCTGGAAACACCATATATTTT. Translated, it gives CASSLGQGRMAGNTIYF.

This chain connects TRBV25-1 to TRBJ1-1; the D gene is possibly TRBD1 (6 bases). This CDR3 is built from 14 residues. Germline lookup yields CDR1 MGHDK and CDR2 SYGVNS. V was cut by 7 bases and J by 6 bases, with 18 bases left in between. The CDR3 DNA reads as TGTGCCAGCATAAAAGCAGGGGCGACACCTGAAGCTTTCTTT. Translated: CASIKAGATPEAFF.

This clone was picked up one time. V is TRBV10-3 and J is TRBJ1-6; 8 bases map to TRBD1. Germline CDR1 and CDR2: ENHRY and SYGVKD. The trim removed 9 bases at V and 8 bases at J, leaving 9 bases unmatched. The CDR3 loop spans 14 amino acids. The CDR3 DNA is TGTGCCATTGGGATTGGACAGGGTTATTCACCCCTCCACTTT. As protein: CAIGIGQGYSPLHF.

The J gene is TRBJ1-4, the V gene TRBV3-1 (or the pseudogene TRBV3-2); a possible D gene is TRBD1 (5 bases). V was trimmed by 0 bases and J by 5 bases, leaving 13 bases between them. Germline CDR1 LGHDT, CDR2 YNNKEL (reference sequence). The CDR3 spans 16 residues. The CDR3: CASSQEYRSPNEKLFF. CDR3 bases: TGTGCCAGCAGCCAAGAGTACAGGTCACCCAATGAAAAACTGTTTTTT.

This chain uses TRBV7-2 with TRBJ1-5, with 7 bases lining up with TRBD1. The CDR3 loop spans 14 amino acids. J was trimmed by 4 bases and V by 0 bases; bases with no gene match: 0. CDR1 and CDR2 from the germline V gene are SGHTA and FQGNSA. The CDR3 reads CASSLAQGNQPQHF. CDR3 nucleotide sequence: TGTGCCAGCAGCTTAGCACAGGGGAATCAGCCCCAGCATTTT.

This chain links TRBV5-6 with TRBJ1-3; tentative D call: TRBD1 (5 bases). Per the germline V gene, CDR1 is SGHDT and CDR2 is YYEEEE. This CDR3 region has 16 residues. The V end lost 4 bases, the J end lost 2 bases, and 16 bases lay between the germline ends. The CDR3 here is CASSPTLGGAGNTIYF. The CDR3 DNA reads as TGTGCCAGCAGCCCTACCCTTGGGGGGGCTGGAAACACCATATATTTT.

The J gene is TRBJ2-2, the V gene TRBV30; TRBD1 aligns across 8 bases. Germline CDR1 is GTSNPN and CDR2 is SVGIG (reference sequence). V shed 3 bases, J shed 1 base, and the junction held 4 bases outside the gene matches. The CDR3 consists of 15 residues. Written as DNA, the CDR3 is TGTGCCTGGAGCCCCGGGACAGGGAACACCGGGGAGCTGTTTTTT. Residues: CAWSPGTGNTGELFF.

The chain combines TRBV27 with TRBJ1-2, with D tentatively TRBD1 (5 bases). The V end lost 10 bases, the J end lost 4 bases, and 16 bases lay between the germline ends. This CDR3 spans 13 amino acids. Germline lookup yields CDR1 MNHEY and CDR2 SMNVEV (reference sequence). The CDR3 is CATSFRGGYGYTF. CDR3 nucleotide sequence: TGTGCCACCTCCTTTCGGGGGGGCTATGGCTACACCTTC.

The chain recombines TRBV7-2 with TRBJ1-6; no clear D. Deletions cut 1 base from V and 4 bases from J, with 8 bases between. The CDR3 has 15 amino acids. Germline CDR1 and CDR2: SGHTA and FQGNSA. The CDR3 loop reads CASSLEQRYNSPLHF. The CDR3 DNA reads as TGTGCCAGCAGCTTAGAACAGCGGTATAATTCACCCCTCCACTTT.

This chain joins TRBV5-4 and TRBJ2-1; TRBD2 matches at 11 bases. The CDR3 is made up of 15 amino acids. After removal of 4 bases from V and 6 bases from J, the junction contained 6 bases not matched to a gene. Germline V gene lookup returns CDR1 SGHNT and CDR2 YYREEE (reference sequence). The CDR3 sequence is CASSTSGGPANEQFF. CDR3 coding DNA: TGTGCCAGCAGCACTAGCGGGGGCCCTGCCAATGAGCAGTTCTTC.

The chain combines TRBV7-3 with TRBJ2-3; possibly TRBD1 for D (6 bases). The CDR3 totals 13 residues. Germline V CDR1 and CDR2: SGHTA, FQGTGA. V was shortened by 5 bases and J by 6 bases, with 12 bases between the two germline ends. This CDR3 is CASSPYRDDTQYF. In DNA form, the CDR3 reads TGTGCCAGCAGCCCATACAGGGACGATACGCAGTATTTT.

The genes are TRBV11-2 and TRBJ2-6, with 7 bases fitting TRBD1. The CDR3 has 19 residues. Looked up from germline, CDR1 is SGHAT and CDR2 is FQNNGV. Trimming at V came to 2 bases and at J to 0 bases, leaving 10 bases not matched to a gene. The CDR3 protein is CASSLRDRTSLSGANVLTF. DNA of the CDR3: TGTGCCAGCAGCTTAAGGGACAGAACTTCCCTCTCTGGGGCCAACGTCCTGACTTTC.

This clone appeared a single time. J is TRBJ1-1 and V is TRBV12-3 or TRBV12-4; unclear D gene. The CDR3 extends over 13 amino acids. V was cut by 3 bases and J by 2 bases, with 7 bases left in between. The DNA for the CDR3 is TGTGCCAGCAGTTTTAAGAGAAACACTGAAGCTTTCTTT. Protein: CASSFKRNTEAFF.

The chain joins TRBV20-1 to TRBJ1-1, with TRBD1 matching over 7 bases. V shed 6 bases, J shed 8 bases, and the junction held 6 bases outside the gene matches. CDR3 size: 11 residues. Germline CDR1 and CDR2: DFQATT and SNEGSKA (reference sequence). The CDR3 sequence is CSAQDRAEAFF. The CDR3 DNA follows: TGCAGTGCCCAAGACAGGGCGGAAGCTTTCTTT.